These 30 T cell receptor beta chains were all obtained from the same sample, sequenced in a study of T cell responses to AZD1222 COVID-19 vaccine. Method: immunoSEQ multiplex PCR; TCRdb's copy keeps in-frame clones and lacks some. The sample yields roughly 130,000 clones, 90% to 95% seen once. Sequenced material: peripheral blood, taken on day 0 of AZD1222 vaccination. The receptors were gathered from an adult in good health.

The rearrangement uses TRBV15 and TRBJ2-5; D ambiguous. V was shortened by 5 bases and J by 5 bases, with 9 bases between the two germline ends. The CDR3 contains 12 residues. CDR1 and CDR2 from the germline V gene are LNHNV and YYDKDF (reference sequence). This chain's CDR3 is CATSEARETQYF. The CDR3 DNA sequence: TGTGCCACCAGCGAAGCCAGGGAGACCCAGTACTTC.

The CDR3 spells CASSSLSGSSNQPQHF. The CDR3 DNA reads as TGTGCCAGCAGTTCCCTCTCAGGTTCAAGCAATCAGCCCCAGCATTTT. J is TRBJ1-5 and V is TRBV28; D gene uncertain. Trimming shortened V by 4 bases and J by 1 base, and 14 bases separated the two germline ends. Germline CDR1 reads MDHEN; CDR2 reads SYDVKM. The CDR3 has 16 amino acids.

This chain connects TRBV5-1 to TRBJ1-1; 11 bases align to TRBD1. Per germline, CDR1 SGHRS and CDR2 YFSETQ. This CDR3 has 12 amino acids. Trimming cost V 3 bases and J 13 bases; bases outside gene matches: 5. The CDR3 nucleotides are TGCGCCAGCAGCTGGACAGGGGGCGCGGATTTCTTT. It encodes CASSWTGGADFF.

The CDR3 sequence: CASMGPPQGDYGYTF. CDR3 nucleotide sequence: TGTGCCAGTATGGGGCCCCCTCAGGGAGACTATGGCTACACCTTC. The chain links TRBV19 to TRBJ1-2, with a weak D call TRBD1 (5 bases). Looked up from germline, CDR1 is LNHDA and CDR2 is SQIVND (reference sequence). The V gene lost 7 bases and the J gene lost 3 bases, with 18 bases spanning the gap. The CDR3 contains 15 residues. Full variable domain (outside the CDR3, taken from reference TRBV19 and TRBJ1-2): DGGITQSPKYLFRKEGQNVTLSCEQNLNHDAMYWYRQDPGQGLRLIYYSQIVNDFQKGDIAEGYSVSREKKESFPLTVTSAQKNPTAFYLCASMGPPQGDYGYTFGSGTRLTVV.

The rearrangement links TRBV25-1 to TRBJ2-1; 8 bases map to TRBD1. Germline V CDR1 and CDR2: MGHDK, SYGVNS. With V trimmed by 2 bases and J by 4 bases, 7 bases remained unmatched. The CDR3 spans 16 residues. The CDR3 nucleotides are TGTGCCAGCAGTGAACACAGGGGGTCGTCGTACAATGAGCAGTTCTTC. It codes for CASSEHRGSSYNEQFF.

The genes are TRBV7-8 and TRBJ2-2; D remains unclear. The germline CDR1 and CDR2 sequences are SGHVS and FQNEAQ. V gave up 5 bases and J gave up 5 bases, with 9 bases separating them. The CDR3 covers 13 residues. Written as DNA, the CDR3 is TGTGCCAGCAGCCGCGAGAGAACCGGGGAGCTGTTTTTT. This encodes CASSRERTGELFF.

The chain employs TRBV24-1 and TRBJ2-7; possibly TRBD1 or TRBD2 for D (6 bases each). The CDR3 loop spans 16 amino acids. Germline V gene lookup returns CDR1 KGHDR and CDR2 SFDVKD. V was pared by 4 bases and J by 6 bases, with 21 bases between. The CDR3 reads CATSDRFLQGRCEQYF. The CDR3 coding sequence is TGTGCCACCAGTGACCGCTTTCTCCAGGGGAGGTGCGAGCAGTACTTC.

The chain uses TRBV7-8 and TRBJ2-7, with no clear D. The CDR3 is 14 amino acids. V shed 2 bases and J shed 1 base, with 9 bases lying between them. The germline V gene encodes CDR1 SGHVS and CDR2 FQNEAQ. CDR3 nucleotide sequence: TGTGCCAGCAGCTTAATTACCGGGTCCTACGAGCAGTACTTC. It is translated as CASSLITGSYEQYF.

The CDR3 loop is CSAKDLAGDYEQYF. The CDR3, as DNA: TGCAGCGCAAAAGATCTAGCGGGGGACTACGAGCAGTACTTC. This chain links TRBV29-1 with TRBJ2-7; TRBD2 aligns across 10 bases. The V gene end was trimmed by 7 bases and the J gene end by 3 bases; junction bases not matched to a gene: 9. The CDR3 contains 14 residues. Per the germline V gene, CDR1 is SQVTM and CDR2 is ANQGSEA.

This chain joins TRBV14 and TRBJ1-3; no reliable D call. Germline V gene data show CDR1 as SGHDN and CDR2 as FVKESK. V was clipped by 7 bases and J by 2 bases, with 9 bases between them. The CDR3 has 13 residues. In DNA form, the CDR3 reads TGTGCCAGCACCACCGCACCTGGAAACACCATATATTTT. It translates to CASTTAPGNTIYF.

The V call is TRBV7-6, the J call TRBJ2-7; D not resolved. Germline loops: CDR1 SGHVS, CDR2 FNYEAQ. V lost 1 base and J 2 bases, leaving 12 bases between the germline ends. The CDR3 covers 15 residues. CDR3 coding DNA: TGTGCCAGCAGCTTAGGAACTCTCTCCACCTACGAGCAGTACTTC. Translated: CASSLGTLSTYEQYF.

This rearrangement joins TRBV5-1 to TRBJ1-2, with TRBD1 matching 9 bases. V lost 4 bases and J lost 8; bases outside the gene matches: 3. Germline V gene data show CDR1 as SGHRS and CDR2 as YFSETQ. The CDR3 totals 12 residues. The CDR3 DNA is TGCGCCAGCAGCCCACAGGGGGCAGGCTACACCTTC. Translating gives CASSPQGAGYTF.

This rearrangement joins TRBV29-1 to TRBJ2-1; D is possibly TRBD2 (6 bases). Trimming removed 6 bases at V and 10 bases at J, with 19 bases between. The CDR3 consists of 13 residues. Germline V lookup: CDR1 SQVTM, CDR2 ANQGSEA. CDR3 amino acids: CSVDRDWGDEQFF. In DNA form, the CDR3 reads TGCAGCGTAGACCGGGACTGGGGCGACGAGCAGTTCTTC.

The J gene is TRBJ2-2, the V gene TRBV19; 10 positions agree with TRBD1. The CDR3 runs 15 residues. Germline V lookup: CDR1 LNHDA, CDR2 SQIVND (reference sequence). Trimming took 10 bases from V and 4 from J; bases not matched to a gene: 9. In DNA form, the CDR3 reads TGTGCCACCCGCGGGACAGGGGACAGCACCGGGGAGCTGTTTTTT. This encodes CATRGTGDSTGELFF.

This clone was observed a few times. At one end, the junction sequence differs from germline, possibly due to a read error. The chain is built from TRBV30 and TRBJ2-7; 8 bases line up with TRBD2. CDR3 size: 10 residues. Germline-derived CDR1 and CDR2 are GTSNPN and SVGIG (reference sequence). CDR3 DNA: TGCTCGGGGGGGGCCTACGAGCAGTACTTC. Its protein is CSGGAYEQYF.

This chain joins TRBV18 and TRBJ2-2, with D unresolved. The V gene lost 0 bases and the J gene lost 1 base, with 0 bases spanning the gap. Germline V gene lookup returns CDR1 KGHSH and CDR2 LQKENI. The CDR3 has 13 residues. The CDR3 region is CASSPPNTGELFF. The CDR3 DNA reads TGTGCCAGCTCACCACCGAACACCGGGGAGCTGTTTTTT. The variable domain in full, with the rest retrieved from reference TRBV18 and TRBJ2-2, is NAGVMQNPRHLVRRRGQEARLRCSPMKGHSHVYWYRQLPEEGLKFMVYLQKENIIDESGMPKERFSAEFPKEGPSILRIQQVVRGDSAAYFCASSPPNTGELFFGEGSRLTVL.

The chain couples TRBV5-1 to TRBJ1-4; no definite D call. Germline V gene sequence: CDR1 SGHRS, CDR2 YFSETQ. Trimming removed 1 base from V and 4 bases from J, with 8 bases in between. The CDR3 has 14 amino acids. CDR3 sequence: CASSLTGDNEKLFF. The CDR3 region has the DNA TGCGCCAGCAGCTTGACCGGGGATAATGAAAAACTGTTTTTT. Supplemented by reference TRBV5-1 and TRBJ1-4, the full variable domain reads KAGVTQTPRYLIKTRGQQVTLSCSPISGHRSVSWYQQTPGQGLQFLFEYFSETQRNKGNFPGRFSGRQFSNSRSEMNVSTLELGDSALYLCASSLTGDNEKLFFGSGTQLSVL.

The V call is TRBV5-1, the J call TRBJ1-2, with TRBD1 matching 8 bases. V shed 5 bases and J 2 bases; nucleotides not matched to a gene: 5. Germline-derived CDR1 and CDR2 are SGHRS and YFSETQ. The CDR3 totals 14 residues. Here the CDR3 DNA reads TGCGCCAGCAGTGATGGACAGGGAAACTATGGCTACACCTTC. Translating gives CASSDGQGNYGYTF.

The CDR3 protein is CASSLAPTGGYYEQYF. Written as DNA, the CDR3 is TGTGCCAGCAGCTTGGCCCCTACAGGGGGCTACTACGAGCAGTACTTC. The chain links TRBV5-5 to TRBJ2-7; TRBD1 matches 9 bases. CDR3 size: 16 residues. Germline V gene lookup returns CDR1 SGHKS and CDR2 YYEKEE (reference sequence). V gave up 0 bases and J gave up 3 bases; unmatched junction bases: 7.

The genes are TRBV4-1 and TRBJ2-7; D unresolved. CDR1 is MGHRA, CDR2 YSYEKL, per germline. The V gene lost 1 base and the J gene lost 3 bases, with 13 bases spanning the gap. The CDR3 covers 15 residues. CDR3 nucleotide sequence: TGCGCCAGCAGCCAAGGGGTAGACTCCTACTACGAGCAGTACTTC. Its translation is CASSQGVDSYYEQYF.

This CDR3 reads CASSFGASYEQYF. DNA for the CDR3: TGTGCCAGCAGTTTTGGCGCCTCCTACGAGCAGTACTTC. V is TRBV27 and J is TRBJ2-7; D ambiguous. The CDR3 covers 13 residues. Germline CDR1 is MNHEY and CDR2 is SMNVEV (reference sequence). Deletions cut 3 bases from V and 0 bases from J, with 6 bases between.

This chain joins TRBV7-2 and TRBJ2-7; 10 bases are shared with TRBD1. Trimming at V came to 5 bases and at J to 8 bases, leaving 12 bases not matched to a gene. CDR3 length equals 15 residues. CDR1 SGHTA and CDR2 FQGNSA come from the germline V gene. CDR3 sequence: CASSPASGQGGKQYF. The CDR3 region has the DNA TGTGCCAGCAGCCCCGCCTCCGGACAGGGGGGAAAGCAGTACTTC.

V usage is TRBV3-1 (or the pseudogene TRBV3-2) and J usage is TRBJ2-7; perhaps D is TRBD1 or TRBD2 (6 bases each). CDR3 length: 14 residues. CDR1 LGHDT and CDR2 YNNKEL come from the germline V gene (reference sequence). The ends were cut back, 0 bases at V and 2 bases at J, with 8 bases in the middle. The CDR3 protein is CASSQEGGTYEQYF. The DNA for the CDR3 is TGTGCCAGCAGCCAAGAAGGGGGGACCTACGAGCAGTACTTC.

The chain is built from TRBV12-3 or TRBV12-4 and TRBJ1-1; D possibly corresponds to TRBD1 (5 bases). This CDR3 has 13 amino acids. The V gene lost 2 bases and the J gene lost 10 bases, with 14 bases spanning the gap. The CDR3 loop is CASSLMGQGPAFF. CDR3 DNA sequence: TGTGCCAGCAGTTTAATGGGGCAGGGACCAGCTTTCTTT.

This clone has a single count. The V call is TRBV5-5, the J call TRBJ2-3, with TRBD1 matching 7 bases. Germline CDR1 reads SGHKS; CDR2 reads YYEKEE (reference sequence). The CDR3 totals 15 residues. The ends lost 4 bases at V and 1 base at J; junction bases unmatched: 6. In DNA form, the CDR3 reads TGTGCCAGCAGCCGGACAGGCCACGGCACAGATACGCAGTATTTT. It is translated as CASSRTGHGTDTQYF.

The chain recombines TRBV7-2 with TRBJ1-6, with TRBD1 matching over 11 bases. The ends lost 1 base at V and 7 bases at J; junction bases unmatched: 6. Germline CDR1 reads SGHTA; CDR2 reads FQGNSA. This CDR3 region has 17 residues. CDR3 in amino acids: CASSLEGQGAKNSPLHF. In DNA form, the CDR3 reads TGTGCCAGCAGCTTAGAAGGACAGGGGGCCAAAAATTCACCCCTCCACTTT.

The V and J genes are TRBV5-6 and TRBJ1-6; no reliable D call. The germline V gene has CDR1 SGHDT and CDR2 YYEEEE. V was clipped by 0 bases and J by 6 bases, with 10 bases between them. This CDR3 region has 15 residues. CDR3 in amino acids: CASSLGIFSNSPLHF. In DNA, the CDR3 is TGTGCCAGCAGCTTGGGGATTTTCTCTAATTCACCCCTCCACTTT. Based on the CDR3 plus reference TRBV5-6 and TRBJ1-6, the full variable domain is DAGVTQSPTHLIKTRGQQVTLRCSPKSGHDTVSWYQQALGQGPQFIFQYYEEEERQRGNFPDRFSGHQFPNYSSELNVNALLLGDSALYLCASSLGIFSNSPLHFGNGTRLTVT.

A single count supports this clone. The chain joins TRBV5-1 to TRBJ2-2; weak D call: TRBD2 (6 bases). Trimming removed 2 bases from V and 5 bases from J, with 19 bases in between. Germline V gene lookup returns CDR1 SGHRS and CDR2 YFSETQ. The CDR3 is 17 residues long. CDR3 protein: CASSFRGPTGGTGELFF. The CDR3 nucleotides read TGCGCCAGCAGCTTTAGGGGCCCGACTGGGGGGACCGGGGAGCTGTTTTTT.

The chain employs TRBV30 and TRBJ2-4, with TRBD2 identical over 10 bases. The CDR3 spans 14 residues. Germline trimming cut 1 base from V and 6 bases from J; bases unmatched to any gene: 3. Germline V lookup: CDR1 GTSNPN, CDR2 SVGIG (reference sequence). In DNA, the CDR3 is TGTGCCTGGAGTGAGGGGACTAGCGTAAACATTCAGTACTTC. Its translation is CAWSEGTSVNIQYF.

The rearrangement links TRBV27 to TRBJ1-1, with TRBD1 matching over 7 bases. Unmatched junction bases numbered 10, after V lost 0 bases and J lost 3 bases. The CDR3 length is 17 residues. The germline V gene has CDR1 MNHEY and CDR2 SMNVEV (reference sequence). CDR3: CASSLSGDRVGYTEAFF. The CDR3 bases are TGTGCCAGCAGTTTATCAGGAGACAGGGTTGGATACACTGAAGCTTTCTTT.